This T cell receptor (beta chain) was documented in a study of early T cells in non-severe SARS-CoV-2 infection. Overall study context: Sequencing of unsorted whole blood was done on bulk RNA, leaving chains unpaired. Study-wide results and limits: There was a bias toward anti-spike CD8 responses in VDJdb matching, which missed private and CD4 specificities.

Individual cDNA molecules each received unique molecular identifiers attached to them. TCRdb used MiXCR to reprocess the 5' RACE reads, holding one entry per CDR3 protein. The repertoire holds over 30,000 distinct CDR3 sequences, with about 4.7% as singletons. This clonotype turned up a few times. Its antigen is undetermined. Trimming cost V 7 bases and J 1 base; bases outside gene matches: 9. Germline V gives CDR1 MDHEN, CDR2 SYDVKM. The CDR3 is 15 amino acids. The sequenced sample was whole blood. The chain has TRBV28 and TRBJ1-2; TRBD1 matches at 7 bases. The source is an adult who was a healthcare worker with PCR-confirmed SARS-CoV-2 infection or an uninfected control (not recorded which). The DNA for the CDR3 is TGTGCCAGCACCCCAGGGGGAGAATATAACTATGGCTACACCTTC. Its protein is CASTPGGEYNYGYTF.